This T cell receptor (beta chain) was recorded in a study of CD8 T cells in ankylosing spondylitis. Trimming shortened V by 1 base and J by 3 bases, and 10 bases separated the two germline ends. Germline CDR1 and CDR2: LGHDT and YNNKEL (reference sequence). The CDR3 length is 15 residues. This clonotype came up a few times. The antigen remains unidentified. Study conclusions and caveats: Ankylosing spondylitis blood seemed to carry a telltale TCR beta motif made of fewer than ten highly homologous variants. A subset of motif variants has previously been described in the synovial fluid and blood of reactive arthritis. Clones tied to disease were said to be significantly enriched in matched ankylosing spondylitis synovial fluid.

TCRdb called the 5' RACE reads again in MiXCR, with one record for every CDR3 protein. The profile shows about 220,000 distinct CDR3 sequences, about 16% of them singletons. The clonotype was recovered from a male donor with ankylosing spondylitis. Sample: blood, either unsorted or a sorted T cell fraction (not recorded which). V usage is TRBV3-1 and J usage is TRBJ2-1, with D possibly being TRBD2 (6 bases). For the CDR3, the DNA is TGTGCCAGCAGCCAAGCGGGGGAGTTCTACAATGAGCAGTTCTTC. It yields the protein CASSQAGEFYNEQFF.